This TCR beta chain is drawn from a study of glioma-infiltrating T cells after dendritic cell vaccination. Sequenced by immunoSEQ multiplex PCR; TCRdb stores in-frame clones only, minus some. The sample records 80,000 to 100,000 clones, approximately 80% being singletons. The V gene's germline CDR1 is LGHNT and CDR2 FRNRAP. The CDR3 covers 15 residues. J gave up 4 bases and V 6 bases, and 6 bases lay outside the gene matches. The chain employs TRBV12-5 and TRBJ2-1, with 10 bases that match TRBD1. This sample comprised blood, obtained before dendritic cell vaccination. The sequence derives from a human donor with glioblastoma. Written as DNA, the CDR3 is TGTGCTAGTGGCCCCGGACAGGGGGAGTACAATGAGCAGTTCTTC. Translation: CASGPGQGEYNEQFF.